This entry lists 5 T cell receptor beta chains sequenced from one sample in a study of shared clonotypes between healthy human individuals. Assay: immunoSEQ multiplex PCR; the TCRdb copy retains only in-frame clones and omits some. Counted here are more than 2,000,000 clones, approximately 94% occurring once; the ten biggest clones make up under 0.15%. Sequenced input: naive CD4+ T cells sorted from blood. Subset indicated: CD45RA+ positively selected. Every receptor here comes from a man aged 18 to 30 in good health.

A note on this clone: Other DNA sequences within the sample encode an identical CDR3. The rearrangement uses TRBV7-3 and TRBJ2-3; D is unresolved. Germline V lookup: CDR1 SGHTA, CDR2 FQGTGA. The CDR3 loop spans 13 amino acids. V lost 2 bases and J lost 1, with 4 bases in between. This chain's CDR3 is CASSLGGTDTQYF. The CDR3, as DNA: TGTGCCAGCAGCTTAGGCGGCACAGATACGCAGTATTTT. The entire variable domain, with the rest obtained from reference TRBV7-3 and TRBJ2-3, is as follows: GAGVSQTPSNKVTEKGKYVELRCDPISGHTALYWYRQSLGQGPEFLIYFQGTGAADDSGLPNDRFFAVRPEGSVSTLKIQRTERGDSAVYLCASSLGGTDTQYFGPGTRLTVL.

The chain combines TRBV4-3 with TRBJ2-3; either TRBD1 or TRBD2 may fit D (5 bases each). Germline-derived CDR1 and CDR2 are LGHNA and YSLEER. Trimming stripped 2 bases from V and 6 bases from J, with 21 bases between. The CDR3 covers 17 residues. The CDR3 bases are TGCGCCAGCAGCCAAATTGTCTCAGGGACGGGCGTCGATACGCAGTATTTT. It encodes CASSQIVSGTGVDTQYF.

The chain carries TRBV5-5 and TRBJ2-7; 11 nucleotides agree with TRBD2. The CDR3 contains 16 residues. Germline-derived CDR1 and CDR2 are SGHKS and YYEKEE (reference sequence). The J segment lost 0 bases and the V segment lost 1 base, leaving 3 bases of the junction unmatched. CDR3 nucleotide sequence: TGTGCCAGCAGCTTGCGGGGACTAGCGGACTCCTACGAGCAGTACTTC. Translating gives CASSLRGLADSYEQYF.

This clone has only one observation. This chain joins TRBV7-2 and TRBJ1-4; the D is unclear. The V end lost 1 base, the J end lost 12 bases, and 21 bases lay between the germline ends. The CDR3 length is 16 residues. Germline CDR1 reads SGHTA; CDR2 reads FQGNSA. CDR3 loop: CASSLDTRANSIQLFF. DNA for the CDR3: TGTGCCAGCAGCTTAGACACTCGGGCAAACTCTATCCAACTGTTTTTT.

This chain joins TRBV27 and TRBJ1-1; a weak D match, TRBD1 (5 bases). The CDR3 has 13 amino acids. The germline CDR1 and CDR2 sequences are MNHEY and SMNVEV (reference sequence). V gave up 3 bases and J gave up 5 bases, with 10 bases separating them. DNA for the CDR3: TGTGCCAGCAGTTTGCTGGGGGAAACTGAAGCTTTCTTT. Protein sequence: CASSLLGETEAFF.